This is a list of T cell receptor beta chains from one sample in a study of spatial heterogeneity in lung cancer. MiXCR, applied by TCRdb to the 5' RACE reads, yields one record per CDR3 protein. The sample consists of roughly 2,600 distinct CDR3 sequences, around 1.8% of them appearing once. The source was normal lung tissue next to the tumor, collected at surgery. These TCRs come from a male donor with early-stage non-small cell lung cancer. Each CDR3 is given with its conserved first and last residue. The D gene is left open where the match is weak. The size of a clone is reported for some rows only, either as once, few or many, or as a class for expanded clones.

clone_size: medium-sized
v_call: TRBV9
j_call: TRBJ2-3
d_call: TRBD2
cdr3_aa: CASSLPLAGRTDTQYF
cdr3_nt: TGTGCCAGCAGCCTTCCCTTAGCGGGCCGGACAGATACGCAGTATTTT

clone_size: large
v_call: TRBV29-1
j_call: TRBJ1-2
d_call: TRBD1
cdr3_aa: CSVVRGDYGYTF
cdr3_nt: TGCAGCGTTGTCAGGGGGGACTATGGCTACACCTTC

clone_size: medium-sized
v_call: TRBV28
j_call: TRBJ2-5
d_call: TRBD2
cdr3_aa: CASGAGVTYQETQYF
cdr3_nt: TGTGCCAGCGGAGCGGGGGTGACGTACCAAGAGACCCAGTACTTC

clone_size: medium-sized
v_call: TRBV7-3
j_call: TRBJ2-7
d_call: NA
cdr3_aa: CASSTFRGRWDYEQYF
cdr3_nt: TGTGCCAGCAGCACCTTCCGGGGCCGCTGGGACTACGAGCAGTACTTC

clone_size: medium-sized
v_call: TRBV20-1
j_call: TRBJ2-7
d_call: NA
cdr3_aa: CSALPTGRSYEQYF
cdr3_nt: TGCAGTGCTCTCCCGACAGGGAGGTCGTACGAGCAGTACTTC

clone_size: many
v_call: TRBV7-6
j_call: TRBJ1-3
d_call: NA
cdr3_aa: CASSSGLSGNTIYF
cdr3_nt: TGTGCCAGCAGCTCCGGTCTCTCTGGAAACACCATATATTTT

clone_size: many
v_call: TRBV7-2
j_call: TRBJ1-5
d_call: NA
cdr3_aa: CASSWTGTSCSSAQHF
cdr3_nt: TGTGCCAGCAGCTGGACCGGGACCTCCTGTAGTTCGGCCCAGCATTTT

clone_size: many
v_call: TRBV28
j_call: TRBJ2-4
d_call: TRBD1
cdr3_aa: CASSSRQGWDIQYF
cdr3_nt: TGTGCCAGCAGTTCTCGACAGGGCTGGGACATTCAGTACTTC

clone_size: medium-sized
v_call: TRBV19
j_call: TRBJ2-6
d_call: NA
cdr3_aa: CASSIRVGSGANVLTF
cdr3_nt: TGTGCCAGTAGCATCAGGGTTGGCTCTGGGGCCAACGTCCTGACTTTC

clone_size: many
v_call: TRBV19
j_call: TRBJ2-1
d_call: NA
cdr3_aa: CASSMWSRGNEQFF
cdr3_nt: TGTGCCAGTAGTATGTGGTCGAGAGGCAATGAGCAGTTCTTC

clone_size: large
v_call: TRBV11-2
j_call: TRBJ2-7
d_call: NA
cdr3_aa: CASSSPPTGPLSYEQYF
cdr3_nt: TGTGCCAGCAGCTCCCCTCCTACAGGACCACTCTCCTACGAGCAGTACTTC

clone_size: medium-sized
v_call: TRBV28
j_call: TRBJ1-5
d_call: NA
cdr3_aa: CASSLHQPQHF
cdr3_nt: TGTGCCAGCAGTTTACATCAGCCCCAGCATTTT

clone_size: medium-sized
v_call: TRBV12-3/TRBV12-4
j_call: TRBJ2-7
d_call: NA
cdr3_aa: CASSLGPGIYEQYF
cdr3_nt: TGTGCCAGCAGTTTAGGCCCGGGGATCTACGAGCAGTACTTC

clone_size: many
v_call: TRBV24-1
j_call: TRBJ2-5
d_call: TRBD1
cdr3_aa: CATSDFGQGKETQYF
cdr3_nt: TGTGCCACCAGTGATTTCGGACAGGGTAAAGAGACCCAGTACTTC

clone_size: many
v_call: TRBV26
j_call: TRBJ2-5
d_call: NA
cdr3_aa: CASSNRAPQRVETQYF
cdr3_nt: TGTGCCAGCAGCAACCGGGCTCCCCAAAGAGTGGAGACCCAGTACTTC

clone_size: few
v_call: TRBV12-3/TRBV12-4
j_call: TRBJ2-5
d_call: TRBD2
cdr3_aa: CASSSSGEETQYF
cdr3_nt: TGTGCCAGCAGTTCTAGCGGGGAGGAGACCCAGTACTTC

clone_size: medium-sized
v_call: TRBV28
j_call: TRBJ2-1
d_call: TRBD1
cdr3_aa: CASRADRENEQFF
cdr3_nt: TGTGCCAGCAGGGCGGACAGGGAAAATGAGCAGTTCTTC

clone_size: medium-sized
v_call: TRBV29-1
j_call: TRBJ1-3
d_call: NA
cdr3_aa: CSVEDWTTGNTIYF
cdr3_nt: TGCAGCGTTGAAGACTGGACAACTGGAAACACCATATATTTT

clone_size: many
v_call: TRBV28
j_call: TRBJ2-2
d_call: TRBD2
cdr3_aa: CASSFPGLAITGELFF
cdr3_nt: TGTGCCAGCAGTTTTCCGGGACTAGCGATCACCGGGGAGCTGTTTTTT

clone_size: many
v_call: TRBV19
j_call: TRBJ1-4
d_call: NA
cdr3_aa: CASKSGSRTNEKLFF
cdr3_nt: TGTGCCAGTAAGTCGGGGAGCCGGACTAATGAAAAACTGTTTTTT

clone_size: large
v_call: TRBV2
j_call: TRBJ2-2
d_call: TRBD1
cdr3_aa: CASSALDRATGELFF
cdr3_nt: TGTGCCAGCAGTGCTCTGGACAGGGCAACCGGGGAGCTGTTTTTT

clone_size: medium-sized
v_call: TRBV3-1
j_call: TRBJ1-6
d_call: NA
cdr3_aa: CASSQDSTGHGDSPLHF
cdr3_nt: TGTGCCAGCAGCCAAGATTCGACGGGACATGGGGATTCACCCCTCCACTTT

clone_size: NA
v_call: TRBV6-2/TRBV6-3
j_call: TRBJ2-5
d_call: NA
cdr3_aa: CASSLDWETQYF
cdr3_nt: TGTGCCAGCAGCTTGGACTGGGAGACCCAGTACTTC

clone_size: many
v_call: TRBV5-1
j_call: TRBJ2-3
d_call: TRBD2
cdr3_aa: CASSLAGTSGDTQYF
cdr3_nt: TGCGCCAGCAGCTTGGCGGGGACTAGCGGCGATACGCAGTATTTT

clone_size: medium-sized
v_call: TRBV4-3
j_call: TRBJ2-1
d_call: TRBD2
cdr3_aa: CASSLGLAGVYNEQFF
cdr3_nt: TGCGCCAGCAGCCTTGGACTAGCGGGGGTATACAATGAGCAGTTCTTC

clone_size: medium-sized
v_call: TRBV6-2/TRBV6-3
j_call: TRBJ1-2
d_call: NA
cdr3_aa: CASSYSMSDVLSGYTF
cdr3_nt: TGTGCCAGCAGTTACTCGATGTCCGACGTGCTCAGCGGCTACACCTTC

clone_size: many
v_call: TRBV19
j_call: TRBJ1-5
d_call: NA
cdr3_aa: CASSIREDQPQHF
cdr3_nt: TGTGCCAGTAGTATACGTGAGGATCAGCCCCAGCATTTT

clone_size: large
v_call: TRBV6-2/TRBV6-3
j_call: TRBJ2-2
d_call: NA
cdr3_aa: CASSYSELDGGELFF
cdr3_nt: TGTGCCAGCAGTTACTCGGAACTGGATGGCGGGGAGCTGTTTTTT

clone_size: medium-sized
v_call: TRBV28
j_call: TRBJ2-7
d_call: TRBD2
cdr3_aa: CASSDREEEYEQYF
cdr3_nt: TGTGCCAGCAGTGACCGGGAGGAAGAGTACGAGCAGTACTTC

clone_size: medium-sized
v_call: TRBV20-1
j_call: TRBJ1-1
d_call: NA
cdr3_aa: CSARGHWNTEAFF
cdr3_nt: TGCAGTGCTAGAGGGCACTGGAACACTGAAGCTTTCTTT

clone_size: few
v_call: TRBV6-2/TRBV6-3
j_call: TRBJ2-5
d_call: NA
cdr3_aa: CASSYLSVETQYF
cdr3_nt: TGTGCCAGCAGTTACCTGTCCGTAGAGACCCAGTACTTC

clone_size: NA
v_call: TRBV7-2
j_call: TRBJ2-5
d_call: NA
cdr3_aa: CASSLSPARETQYF
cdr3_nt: TGTGCCAGCAGCCTAAGCCCGGCTCGGGAGACCCAGTACTTC

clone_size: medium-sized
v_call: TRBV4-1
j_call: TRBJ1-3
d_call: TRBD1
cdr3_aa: CASSHLTAQGSSGNTIYF
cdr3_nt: TGCGCCAGCAGCCACCTAACCGCACAGGGGAGCTCTGGAAACACCATATATTTT

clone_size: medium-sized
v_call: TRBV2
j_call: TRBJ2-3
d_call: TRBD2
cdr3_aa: CASATSGLASDTQYF
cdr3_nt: TGTGCCAGCGCGACATCGGGACTAGCATCAGATACGCAGTATTTT

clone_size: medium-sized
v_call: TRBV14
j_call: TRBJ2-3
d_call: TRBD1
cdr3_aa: CASSLDRGPDTQYF
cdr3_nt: TGTGCCAGCAGTCTGGACAGGGGACCAGATACGCAGTATTTT

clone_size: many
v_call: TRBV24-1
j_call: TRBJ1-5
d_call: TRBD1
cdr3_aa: CATRGTGENQPQHF
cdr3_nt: TGTGCCACCAGAGGGACAGGGGAAAATCAGCCCCAGCATTTT

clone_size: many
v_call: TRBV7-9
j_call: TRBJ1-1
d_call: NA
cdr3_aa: CASSLAGNTEAFF
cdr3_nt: TGTGCCAGCAGCTTAGCGGGAAACACTGAAGCTTTCTTT